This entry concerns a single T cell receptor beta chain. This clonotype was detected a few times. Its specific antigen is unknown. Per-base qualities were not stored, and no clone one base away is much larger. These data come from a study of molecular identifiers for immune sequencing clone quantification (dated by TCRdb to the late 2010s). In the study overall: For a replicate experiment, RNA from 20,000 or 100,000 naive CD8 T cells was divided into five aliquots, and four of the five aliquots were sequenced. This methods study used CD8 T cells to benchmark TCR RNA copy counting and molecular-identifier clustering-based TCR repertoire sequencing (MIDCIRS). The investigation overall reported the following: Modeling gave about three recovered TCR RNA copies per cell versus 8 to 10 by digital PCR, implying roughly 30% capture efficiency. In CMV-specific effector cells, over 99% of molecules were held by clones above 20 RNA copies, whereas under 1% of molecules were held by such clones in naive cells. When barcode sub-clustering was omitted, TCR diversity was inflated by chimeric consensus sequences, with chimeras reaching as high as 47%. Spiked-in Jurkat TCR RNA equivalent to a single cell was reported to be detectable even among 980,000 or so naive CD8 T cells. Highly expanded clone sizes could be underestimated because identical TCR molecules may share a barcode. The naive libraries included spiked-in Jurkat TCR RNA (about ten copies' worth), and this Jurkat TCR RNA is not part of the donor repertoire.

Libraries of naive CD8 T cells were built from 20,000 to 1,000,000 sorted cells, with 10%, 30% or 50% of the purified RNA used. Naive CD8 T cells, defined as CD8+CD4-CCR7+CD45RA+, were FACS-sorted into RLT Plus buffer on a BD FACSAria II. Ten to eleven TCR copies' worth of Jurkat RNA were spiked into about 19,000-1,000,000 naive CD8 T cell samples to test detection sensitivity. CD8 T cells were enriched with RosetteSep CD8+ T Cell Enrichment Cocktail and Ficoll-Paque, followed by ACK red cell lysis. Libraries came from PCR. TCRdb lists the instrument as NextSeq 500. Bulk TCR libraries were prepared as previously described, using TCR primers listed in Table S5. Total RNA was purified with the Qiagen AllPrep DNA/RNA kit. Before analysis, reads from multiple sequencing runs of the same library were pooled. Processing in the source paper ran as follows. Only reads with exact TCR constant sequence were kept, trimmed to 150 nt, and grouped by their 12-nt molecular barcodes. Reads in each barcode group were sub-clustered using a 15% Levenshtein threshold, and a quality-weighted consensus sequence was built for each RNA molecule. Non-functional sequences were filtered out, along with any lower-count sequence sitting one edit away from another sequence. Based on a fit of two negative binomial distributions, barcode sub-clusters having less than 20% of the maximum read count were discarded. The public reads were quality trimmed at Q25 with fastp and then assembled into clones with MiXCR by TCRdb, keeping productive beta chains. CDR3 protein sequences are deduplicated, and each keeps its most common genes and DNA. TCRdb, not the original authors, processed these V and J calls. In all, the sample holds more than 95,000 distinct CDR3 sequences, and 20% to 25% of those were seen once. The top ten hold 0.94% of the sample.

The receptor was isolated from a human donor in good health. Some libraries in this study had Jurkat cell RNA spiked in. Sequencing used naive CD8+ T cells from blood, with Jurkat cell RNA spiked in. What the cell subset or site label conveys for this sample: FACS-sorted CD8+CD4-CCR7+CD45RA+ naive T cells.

The bases read TGTGCCAGCTCACCCGCCCTAGCGGGGATGAGCTCCTACAATGAGCAGTTCTTC. This encodes CASSPALAGMSSYNEQFF. The sequence joins TRBV18 to TRBJ2-1; 9 central bases correspond to TRBD2. The germline V gene gives CDR1 as KGHSH and CDR2 as LQKENI. Germline trimming amounts to 3 bases on V and 0 bases on J, with 9 as the count of junction bases outside the gene matches. The CDR3 sequence holds 18 residues, the cysteine and phenylalanine included. Only the CDR3 part of the read is kept: 54 bases, read in frame from the first base.